This T cell receptor beta chain comes out of a study of blood T cell repertoires in COVID-19. Looking at the study overall: There were acute and convalescent COVID-19 samples, and they came from the United States, Italy and Spain. PBMCs, B-cell-depleted T cells, or T cells provided the cDNA or gDNA that made up the material.

Authors' analysis steps: By means of reference gene primer amplification, nucleated cell counts were estimated. Only in-frame clones appear in the TCRdb table, and some are missing; sequencing was by immunoSEQ multiplex PCR. Clonal size and the V and J genes are those of that table, whereas D and trimming came from the DNA. Of more than 110,000 clones in the sample, around 81% were seen once. The length of the CDR3 is 13 residues. The V end was cut by 2 bases, the J end by 7 bases, with 6 bases between. Germline V gene sequence: CDR1 MDHEN, CDR2 SYDVKM. The rearrangement links TRBV28 to TRBJ1-6, with D unresolved. Source material: peripheral blood. This clonotype was obtained from a human donor in a cohort sampled during active COVID-19. The CDR3 region is CASSLITNSPLHF. CDR3 in DNA: TGTGCCAGCAGTTTAATTACAAATTCACCCCTCCACTTT.